Given below is one T cell receptor (beta chain) in context. Antigen specificity is unknown. This sample stems from a study of cytotoxic CD8 clonotypes in ibrutinib-treated CLL. Across the whole study: Median treatment time before response sampling was approximately twelve months, range 6 to 36.

Germline loops: CDR1 ENHRY, CDR2 SYGVKD. The CDR3 loop spans 15 amino acids. Losses at the gene ends were 6 bases for V and 1 base for J; bases not matched to a gene: 6. Generated by immunoSEQ multiplex PCR, the TCRdb table keeps only in-frame clones and is missing some. The table records over 95,000 clones, roughly 60% of them present only once. Study outcomes and limitations: Higher clonality was seen at ibrutinib response and a return toward baseline at progression. On treatment, the uncommon public clonotypes contracted or remained stable. The study found baseline clonality above age-matched healthy donors, tracking circulating CD8+ T-cell counts.

Here the sequenced sample was PBMCs, taken after 24 months of ibrutinib treatment. The rearrangement joins TRBV10-3 to TRBJ1-1; 9 nucleotides agree with TRBD1. This receptor was identified in a human donor with chronic lymphocytic leukemia. As DNA, the CDR3 is TGTGCCATCAGAACCAAGGACAGGGGGAACACTGAAGCTTTCTTT. It codes for CAIRTKDRGNTEAFF.